These T cell receptor beta chains were read from a single sample in a study of CD8 T cells in Susac syndrome. MiXCR was run by TCRdb on the immunoSEQ multiplex PCR reads, yielding one entry per CDR3 protein. The data show roughly 330,000 distinct CDR3 sequences, approximately 90% seen once. Sequenced sample: CD4+ T cells from PBMCs. These receptors all come from a human donor with multiple sclerosis. CDR3s include the opening cysteine and the closing phenylalanine or tryptophan. D genes are given only for firm matches. Where a row states a size, it is once, few, many or the class of an expanded clone; other rows omit it.

D	size	V	J	DNA	CDR3
.	.	TRBV3-1	TRBJ2-1	TGTGCCAGCAGCCCAAGGCGGGAACCACTCCACAATGAGCAGTTCTTC	CASSPRREPLHNEQFF
.	.	TRBV20-1	TRBJ2-7	TGCAGTGCTAGAGATCGCACTAGACGGGCCGACGAGCAGTACTTC	CSARDRTRRADEQYF
TRBD2	.	TRBV6-4	TRBJ2-1	TGTGCCAGCAGAGATAGCGGGGGGTCTTACAATGAGCAGTTCTTC	CASRDSGGSYNEQFF
.	.	TRBV6-5	TRBJ1-2	TGTGCCAGCAGTTACTCGTCAACCGTCAACCCCCAGGGGACCTATGGCTACACCTTC	CASSYSSTVNPQGTYGYTF
.	few	TRBV5-4	TRBJ2-3	TGTGCCAGCAGCTTGGACCCGGACTTCACCACAGATACGCAGTATTTT	CASSLDPDFTTDTQYF
TRBD1	.	TRBV4-3	TRBJ2-3	TGCGCCAGCAGCCACGACAGGGGAGATACGCAGTATTTT	CASSHDRGDTQYF
.	.	TRBV5-6	TRBJ1-1	TGTGCCAGCAGCTTCCATGGCACTGAAGCTTTCTTT	CASSFHGTEAFF
.	once	TRBV7-2	TRBJ1-3	TGTGCCAGCAGCTTAGCAGCCCGAAGCTCTGGAAACACCATATATTTT	CASSLAARSSGNTIYF
.	.	TRBV14	TRBJ2-3	TGTGCCAGCAGCCAAGAATCCCCTAGCGGCACAGATACGCAGTATTTT	CASSQESPSGTDTQYF
.	.	TRBV4-3	TRBJ2-2	TGCGCCAGCAGCCTCGCCGGCGTTGGAAGGGAGCTGTTTTTT	CASSLAGVGRELFF
.	.	TRBV5-1	TRBJ1-1	TGCGCCAGCAGCTTGGTCGGGGATCGGAACACTGAAGCTTTCTTT	CASSLVGDRNTEAFF
TRBD1	.	TRBV12-3/TRBV12-4	TRBJ1-1	TGTGCCAGCAGCCCAGGGGGTAGGAGCACTGAAGCTTTCTTT	CASSPGGRSTEAFF
.	once	TRBV5-1	TRBJ2-7	TGCGCCAGCAGCTTGGATGGCAGTCCTTACGAGCAGTACTTC	CASSLDGSPYEQYF
.	.	TRBV6-1	TRBJ2-2	TGTGCCAGCAGTGTGGAGACCCTAGGGAATACCGGGGAGCTGTTTTTT	CASSVETLGNTGELFF
TRBD2	.	TRBV6-1	TRBJ2-3	TGTGCCAGCAGTAAACGACTAGCGGGAGGGCCAGATACGCAGTATTTT	CASSKRLAGGPDTQYF
.	.	TRBV19	TRBJ2-7	TGTGCCAGTAGCAAAACGAGCTCCTACGAGCAGTACTTC	CASSKTSSYEQYF
TRBD1	.	TRBV6-5	TRBJ1-3	TGTGCCAGCAGTCCGGACAGGAGCTCTGGAAACACCATATATTTT	CASSPDRSSGNTIYF
.	.	TRBV12-3/TRBV12-4	TRBJ1-1	TGTGCCAGCAGTTCCGAGTGGGGGGGAGCTTTCTTT	CASSSEWGGAFF
TRBD1	.	TRBV12-5	TRBJ2-7	TGTGCTAGTGGCCCGGGACAGTGGCACTACGAGCAGTACTTC	CASGPGQWHYEQYF
TRBD1	.	TRBV29-1	TRBJ2-7	TGCAGCGTTGAAGCGACAGGGTCCCACGAGCAGTACTTC	CSVEATGSHEQYF
.	.	TRBV10-3	TRBJ1-2	TGTGCCATCAGTGAGGTGCAGCTACCAGTTTATGGCTACACCTTC	CAISEVQLPVYGYTF
TRBD2	.	TRBV4-3	TRBJ2-1	TGCGCCAGCAGCCCTGGGGCGGGAGGTTGGAATGAGCAGTTCTTC	CASSPGAGGWNEQFF